This passage covers 29 T cell receptor beta chains from one sample sequenced in a study of blood T cell repertoires in COVID-19. Data came from immunoSEQ multiplex PCR; TCRdb stores just in-frame clones and leaves some out. The data contain about 29,000 clones, more than 70% of them singletons. Material for sequencing was peripheral blood. Receptor source: a human donor in a cohort sampled during active COVID-19.

The V gene is TRBV19, the J gene TRBJ2-1; 9 bases fit TRBD2. The CDR3 has 14 residues. With V trimmed by 5 bases and J by 4 bases, 3 bases remained unmatched. CDR1 is LNHDA and CDR2 is SQIVND in the germline V gene (reference sequence). This CDR3 is CASSGSGGYNEQFF. In DNA, the CDR3 is TGTGCCAGTAGTGGAAGCGGGGGGTACAATGAGCAGTTCTTC.

The chain carries TRBV18 and TRBJ1-2, with D unresolved. V was shortened by 6 bases and J by 4 bases, with 15 bases between the two germline ends. The CDR3 runs to 14 residues. CDR1 is KGHSH, CDR2 LQKENI, per germline. The CDR3 sequence is CASSVSEGGYGYTF. CDR3 sequence (DNA): TGTGCCAGCTCGGTCTCAGAGGGCGGCTATGGCTACACCTTC.

V and J are TRBV21-1 and TRBJ2-3; TRBD1, as called in the table, went unchecked against the DNA. TRBV21-1 represents a pseudogene. This CDR3 has 19 residues. The CDR3 DNA follows: TGTGCCAGCAGCAAAGAAGGGGTGAATGCGGAACTTAGCACAGATACGCAGTATTTT. Translation: CASSKEGVNAELSTDTQYF.

This chain connects TRBV27 to TRBJ1-4; D is undetermined. V was trimmed by 1 base and J by 5 bases, leaving 5 bases between them. The length of the CDR3 is 13 residues. Germline CDR1 reads MNHEY; CDR2 reads SMNVEV (reference sequence). CDR3 region: CASSLYRNEKLFF. CDR3 DNA: TGTGCCAGCAGTTTATATCGGAATGAAAAACTGTTTTTT.

As DNA, the CDR3 is TGTGCCAGCAGCCTTACGGGGGGCTTTTCCTACGAGCAGTACTTC. Amino acids: CASSLTGGFSYEQYF. This chain joins TRBV28 and TRBJ2-7; tentatively, D is TRBD2 (7 bases). The CDR3 length is 15 residues. CDR1 is MDHEN and CDR2 is SYDVKM in the germline V gene. The V and J ends lost 6 bases and 1 base respectively, with 16 bases between them.

The count of this clone is one. This sequence joins TRBV7-9 and TRBJ2-1; no firm D call. The V end lost 1 base, the J end lost 7 bases, and 8 bases lay between the germline ends. CDR1 is SEHNR and CDR2 is FQNEAQ in the germline V gene (reference sequence). The CDR3 runs to 13 residues. The CDR3 protein is CASSLGYPNEQFF. The CDR3 coding sequence is TGTGCCAGCAGCTTAGGCTACCCTAATGAGCAGTTCTTC. Full variable domain (outside the CDR3, taken from reference TRBV7-9 and TRBJ2-1): DTGVSQNPRHKITKRGQNVTFRCDPISEHNRLYWYRQTLGQGPEFLTYFQNEAQLEKSRLLSDRFSAERPKGSFSTLEIQRTEQGDSAMYLCASSLGYPNEQFFGPGTRLTVL.

The chain couples TRBV7-2 to TRBJ2-5; no clear D. The germline CDR1 and CDR2 sequences are SGHTA and FQGNSA. V shed 1 base and J shed 5 bases, with 8 bases lying between them. The CDR3 is 13 amino acids. The CDR3 here is CASSLGAVETQYF. The CDR3 DNA reads as TGTGCCAGCAGCTTAGGGGCAGTGGAGACCCAGTACTTC.

This chain joins TRBV5-4 and TRBJ1-5, with 9 bases matching TRBD1. Losses at the gene ends were 4 bases for V and 6 bases for J; bases not matched to a gene: 8. The CDR3 runs to 15 residues. Germline assignment: CDR1 SGHNT and CDR2 YYREEE (reference sequence). CDR3 region: CASSRDRDSSQPQHF. The CDR3 DNA reads as TGTGCCAGCAGCCGGGACAGGGATTCTTCTCAGCCCCAGCATTTT. Complete variable domain (other parts from reference TRBV5-4 and TRBJ1-5): ETGVTQSPTHLIKTRGQQVTLRCSSQSGHNTVSWYQQALGQGPQFIFQYYREEENGRGNFPPRFSGLQFPNYSSELNVNALELDDSALYLCASSRDRDSSQPQHFGDGTRLSIL.

The chain uses TRBV19 and TRBJ1-5; D might be TRBD1 (6 bases). Germline loops: CDR1 LNHDA, CDR2 SQIVND (reference sequence). Trimming cost V 7 bases and J 4 bases, with 23 bases left between them. The CDR3 is 17 amino acids. In nucleotides, the CDR3 is TGTGCCAGTACTCCCCTCAGGTCTGGGGGCGATAATCAGCCCCAGCATTTT. Translating it yields CASTPLRSGGDNQPQHF.

The chain carries TRBV5-6 and TRBJ1-4; no firm D call. The germline gives CDR1 SGHDT, CDR2 YYEEEE. This CDR3 is 13 amino acids long. V gave up 0 bases and J gave up 4 bases, with 4 bases separating them. The CDR3 DNA is TGTGCCAGCAGCTTGGGAGTTAATGAAAAACTGTTTTTT. Protein sequence: CASSLGVNEKLFF. The complete variable domain, with remaining parts taken from reference TRBV5-6 and TRBJ1-4, reads DAGVTQSPTHLIKTRGQQVTLRCSPKSGHDTVSWYQQALGQGPQFIFQYYEEEERQRGNFPDRFSGHQFPNYSSELNVNALLLGDSALYLCASSLGVNEKLFFGSGTQLSVL.

The chain joins TRBV19 to TRBJ1-2; D is undetermined. V shed 4 bases and J shed 4 bases, with 10 bases lying between them. This CDR3 is 13 amino acids long. Looked up from germline, CDR1 is LNHDA and CDR2 is SQIVND (reference sequence). CDR3 residues: CASSKTEIYGYTF. The CDR3 nucleotides read TGTGCCAGTAGTAAAACAGAGATCTATGGCTACACCTTC.

V usage is TRBV2 and J usage is TRBJ1-1; possible D gene TRBD1, 5 bases. This CDR3 is 13 amino acids long. V lost 5 bases to trimming and J lost 0 bases, with 7 bases between them. Germline-derived CDR1 and CDR2 are SNHLY and FYNNEI. The CDR3 here is CASSLGVNTEAFF. The CDR3 DNA is TGTGCCAGCAGTCTAGGGGTGAACACTGAAGCTTTCTTT.

The rearrangement uses TRBV10-3 and TRBJ1-2, with 7 bases identical to TRBD1. CDR1 and CDR2 from the germline V gene are ENHRY and SYGVKD. The CDR3 contains 13 residues. Unmatched junction bases numbered 7, after V lost 4 bases and J lost 8 bases. The CDR3 spells CAISGRLGGGYTF. CDR3 sequence (DNA): TGTGCCATCAGTGGGCGTTTAGGGGGCGGCTACACCTTC.

This clone has only one observation. The rearrangement links TRBV6-5 to TRBJ1-4, with 8 bases identical to TRBD1. The CDR3 covers 15 residues. The V gene's germline CDR1 is MNHEY and CDR2 SVGAGI. V lost 10 bases, J lost 7 bases, and 14 bases stayed unmatched. CDR3 region: CATSPFGQGAEKLFF. The CDR3 DNA reads TGTGCCACCTCCCCCTTTGGACAGGGCGCTGAAAAACTGTTTTTT.

The chain carries TRBV5-1 and TRBJ2-2; D is unclear. This CDR3 is built from 13 residues. V dropped 0 bases and J dropped 5 bases, with 5 bases sitting between them. Germline V CDR1 and CDR2: SGHRS, YFSETQ. CDR3 amino acids: CASSLGVTGELFF. CDR3 nucleotides: TGCGCCAGCAGCTTGGGAGTGACCGGGGAGCTGTTTTTT.

The chain uses TRBV5-1 and TRBJ2-1; 9 nucleotides align to TRBD2. CDR1 is SGHRS, CDR2 YFSETQ, per germline. The CDR3 covers 15 residues. V was clipped by 9 bases and J by 1 base; unmatched bases: 8. The CDR3 is CATRGLAESYNEQFF. CDR3 in DNA: TGCGCCACTAGGGGACTAGCTGAGTCCTACAATGAGCAGTTCTTC. The full variable domain, its missing parts supplied by reference TRBV5-1 and TRBJ2-1, is KAGVTQTPRYLIKTRGQQVTLSCSPISGHRSVSWYQQTPGQGLQFLFEYFSETQRNKGNFPGRFSGRQFSNSRSEMNVSTLELGDSALYLCATRGLAESYNEQFFGPGTRLTVL.

The chain links TRBV6-2 or TRBV6-3 to TRBJ1-4, with D tentatively TRBD1 (6 bases). The V end lost 5 bases, the J end lost 4 bases, and 11 bases lay between the germline ends. The V gene's germline CDR1 is MNHEY and CDR2 SVGEGT. CDR3 length equals 14 residues. This chain's CDR3 is CASSKGGYNEKLFF. The CDR3, as DNA: TGTGCCAGCAGTAAAGGGGGATATAATGAAAAACTGTTTTTT.

The rearrangement joins TRBV19 to TRBJ2-2; D is undetermined. The CDR3 loop spans 14 amino acids. CDR1 and CDR2 from the germline V gene are LNHDA and SQIVND (reference sequence). Trimming took off 7 bases at V and 6 bases at J, with 15 bases between the two ends. The CDR3 DNA sequence: TGTGCCAGTACCACACCTTCCGGAGCCGGGGAGCTGTTTTTT. Protein sequence: CASTTPSGAGELFF.

This chain connects TRBV5-1 to TRBJ2-2; 12 positions match TRBD2. This CDR3 has 16 residues. CDR1 is SGHRS, CDR2 YFSETQ, per germline. Germline trimming cut 2 bases from V and 5 bases from J; bases unmatched to any gene: 4. The CDR3 DNA is TGCGCCAGCAGCTTCGGACTAGCGGGGAGGACCGGGGAGCTGTTTTTT. Its protein product is CASSFGLAGRTGELFF.

The V call is TRBV4-1, the J call TRBJ2-4, with TRBD1 matching over 7 bases. Germline lookup yields CDR1 MGHRA and CDR2 YSYEKL. The CDR3 covers 17 residues. The V gene end was trimmed by 4 bases and the J gene end by 1 base; junction bases not matched to a gene: 10. This CDR3 reads CASSPTGALGAKNIQYF. CDR3 coding DNA: TGCGCCAGCAGCCCCACAGGGGCGCTGGGGGCCAAAAACATTCAGTACTTC.

CDR3 sequence reads: CASSNRDGTEAFF. The CDR3 bases are TGTGCCAGCAGTAACAGGGACGGGACTGAAGCTTTCTTT. V usage is TRBV6-5 and J usage is TRBJ1-1, with D tentatively TRBD1 (6 bases). The CDR3 length is 13 residues. Germline loops: CDR1 MNHEY, CDR2 SVGAGI. The V end lost 5 bases, the J end lost 5 bases, and 12 bases lay between the germline ends.

This clone occurred once. V gene TRBV6-1 combines with J gene TRBJ1-5; maybe TRBD1 (5 bases). CDR3 length: 17 amino acids. V dropped 0 bases and J dropped 2 bases, with 14 bases sitting between them. In germline, CDR1 is MNHNS, CDR2 SASEGT. DNA for the CDR3: TGTGCCAGCAGTGAAGCGCCCCAGGGAGGGGGCAATCAGCCCCAGCATTTT. Translation gives CASSEAPQGGGNQPQHF.

This chain connects TRBV5-8 to TRBJ2-3, with D possibly matching TRBD1 (5 bases). The germline V gene has CDR1 SGHTS and CDR2 YDEGEE. The CDR3 extends over 15 amino acids. Trimming shortened V by 1 base and J by 2 bases, and 11 bases separated the two germline ends. The CDR3 DNA follows: TGTGCCAGCAGCTTGAATGGGGCATCCACAGATACGCAGTATTTT. Amino acids: CASSLNGASTDTQYF.

This chain joins TRBV18 and TRBJ2-4, with D unclear. CDR1 KGHSH and CDR2 LQKENI come from the germline V gene. Deletions cut 2 bases from V and 0 bases from J, with 5 bases between. The CDR3 has 14 residues. DNA for the CDR3: TGTGCCAGCTCACCAGTACTAGCCAAAAACATTCAGTACTTC. Its protein is CASSPVLAKNIQYF. Variable domain in full (rest from reference TRBV18 and TRBJ2-4): NAGVMQNPRHLVRRRGQEARLRCSPMKGHSHVYWYRQLPEEGLKFMVYLQKENIIDESGMPKERFSAEFPKEGPSILRIQQVVRGDSAAYFCASSPVLAKNIQYFGAGTRLSVL.

The chain employs TRBV2 and TRBJ2-3; TRBD2 matches at 8 bases. Germline values: CDR1 SNHLY, CDR2 FYNNEI. The CDR3 is 16 residues long. After removal of 6 bases from V and 6 bases from J, the junction contained 14 bases not matched to a gene. CDR3 protein: CASRAPGGGPGDTQYF. The CDR3 region has the DNA TGTGCCAGCAGGGCCCCGGGGGGGGGACCCGGGGATACGCAGTATTTT. Full variable domain (remainder filled in from reference TRBV2 and TRBJ2-3): EPEVTQTPSHQVTQMGQEVILRCVPISNHLYFYWYRQILGQKVEFLVSFYNNEISEKSEIFDDQFSVERPDGSNFTLKIRSTKLEDSAMYFCASRAPGGGPGDTQYFGPGTRLTVL.

V usage is TRBV4-1 and J usage is TRBJ2-7; D may be TRBD2 (7 bases). This CDR3 has 14 residues. Looked up from germline, CDR1 is MGHRA and CDR2 is YSYEKL. V lost 5 bases and J lost 7, with 18 bases in between. CDR3 sequence (DNA): TGCGCCAGCAGCTACTTTTCGGGGGGCGATGAGCAGTACTTC. It specifies CASSYFSGGDEQYF.

J is TRBJ1-1 and V is TRBV5-1, with D possibly matching TRBD1 (6 bases). CDR1 and CDR2 from the germline V gene are SGHRS and YFSETQ. The V gene lost 2 bases and the J gene lost 4 bases, with 9 bases spanning the gap. The CDR3 consists of 13 residues. The CDR3 coding sequence is TGCGCCAGCAGCTTTCAGGGGTCCACTGAAGCTTTCTTT. It codes for CASSFQGSTEAFF. The whole variable domain, remainder taken from reference TRBV5-1 and TRBJ1-1, is KAGVTQTPRYLIKTRGQQVTLSCSPISGHRSVSWYQQTPGQGLQFLFEYFSETQRNKGNFPGRFSGRQFSNSRSEMNVSTLELGDSALYLCASSFQGSTEAFFGQGTRLTVV.

This clone came up once. The gene calls are TRBV3-1 (or the pseudogene TRBV3-2) and TRBJ2-7; tentatively, D is TRBD2 (5 bases). V dropped 1 base and J dropped 2 bases, with 9 bases sitting between them. The CDR3 consists of 14 residues. Germline loops: CDR1 LGHDT, CDR2 YNNKEL (reference sequence). DNA for the CDR3: TGTGCCAGCAGCCAAGCTTCGGGAACCTACGAGCAGTACTTC. This codes for CASSQASGTYEQYF.

This clone was observed once. The chain carries TRBV7-8 and TRBJ2-1, with a weak D call TRBD1 (6 bases). Between the trimmed V and J ends, which lost 1 base and 9 bases, there was a span of 10 bases. Germline V lookup: CDR1 SGHVS, CDR2 FQNEAQ. CDR3 length equals 13 residues. The DNA of the CDR3 is TGTGCCAGCAGCTTAGGGACAGAGAGTGAGCAGTTCTTC. This codes for CASSLGTESEQFF.